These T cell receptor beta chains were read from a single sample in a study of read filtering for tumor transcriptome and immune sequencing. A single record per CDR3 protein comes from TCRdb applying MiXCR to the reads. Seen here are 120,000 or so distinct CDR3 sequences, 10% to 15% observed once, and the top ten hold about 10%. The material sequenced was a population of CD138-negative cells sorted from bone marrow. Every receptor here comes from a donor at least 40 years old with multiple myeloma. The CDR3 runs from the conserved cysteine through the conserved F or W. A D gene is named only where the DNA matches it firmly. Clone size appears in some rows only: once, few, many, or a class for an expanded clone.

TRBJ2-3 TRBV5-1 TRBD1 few TGCGCCAGCAGCTTGTATGGGACAGTCACAGATACGCAGTATTTT CASSLYGTVTDTQYF
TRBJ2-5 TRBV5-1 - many TGCGCCAGCAGCTTGGTACCACAAGAGACCCAGTACTTC CASSLVPQETQYF
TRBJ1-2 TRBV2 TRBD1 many TGTGCCAGCATCCCCCGGGACAGAAGACGGGGTGGCTACACCTTC CASIPRDRRRGGYTF
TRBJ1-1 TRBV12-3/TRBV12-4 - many TGTGCCAGCAGTTTTAGAGAAGCTTTCTTT CASSFREAFF
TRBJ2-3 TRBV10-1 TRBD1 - TGCGCCAGCAGTGAGTCGGTAGGGGGCCGGGAAGATACGCAGTATTTT CASSESVGGREDTQYF
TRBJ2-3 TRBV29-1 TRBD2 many TGCAGCGTTGCGACTAGCGGAGAAGATACGCAGTATTTT CSVATSGEDTQYF
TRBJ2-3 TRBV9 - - TGTGCCAGCAGCGTAGACCGATCTAGCACAGATACGCAGTATTTT CASSVDRSSTDTQYF
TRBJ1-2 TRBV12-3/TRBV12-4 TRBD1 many TGTGCCAGCACCGTAACCGGGACAGTTTATGGCTACACCTTC CASTVTGTVYGYTF
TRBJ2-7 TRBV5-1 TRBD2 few TGCGCCAGCAGCTTGGCACTAGCGGGGGTCTACGAGCAGTACTTC CASSLALAGVYEQYF
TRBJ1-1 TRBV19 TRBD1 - TGTGCCAGTAACAGGGGGAACACTGAAGCTTTCTTT CASNRGNTEAFF
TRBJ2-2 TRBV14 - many TGTGCCAGCAGTCGCAGCACCGGGGAGCTGTTTTTT CASSRSTGELFF
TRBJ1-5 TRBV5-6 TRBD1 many TGTGCCAGCAGCGCACAGGGGGCGGGGGGCAATCAGCCCCAGCATTTT CASSAQGAGGNQPQHF